The rows below give T cell receptor beta chains drawn from one sample of a study of regulatory T cells in long-lasting Graves disease. TCRdb re-derived calls from the reads in MiXCR, one entry per CDR3 protein. The sample shows roughly 1,300 distinct CDR3 sequences, around half of them seen only once. The sequencing used peripheral blood mononuclear cells (PBMCs), collected with antithyroid drug treatment, in newly diagnosed or persistent Graves disease (not recorded which). The receptors here all came from a female donor with Graves disease. Both conserved end residues are part of each CDR3. Fields, in order: CDR3 length, J gene, V gene, clone size, D gene, CDR3 protein, CDR3 DNA. A D gene is named only where the DNA matches it firmly. The listing skips clone size in some rows; elsewhere it reads once, few, many or a size class.

CDR3 length: 15
J gene: TRBJ2-7
V gene: TRBV6-5
clone size: -
D gene: -
CDR3 protein: CASSYSGGGSYEQYF
CDR3 DNA: TGTGCCAGCAGTTACTCAGGTGGGGGCTCCTACGAGCAGTACTTC

CDR3 length: 16
J gene: TRBJ2-1
V gene: TRBV20-1
clone size: few
D gene: TRBD2
CDR3 protein: CSAVGRLAGIRDEQFF
CDR3 DNA: TGCAGTGCTGTGGGACGACTAGCGGGAATTCGGGATGAGCAGTTCTTC

CDR3 length: 13
J gene: TRBJ2-3
V gene: TRBV29-1
clone size: -
D gene: -
CDR3 protein: CSVPGTHTDTQYF
CDR3 DNA: TGCAGCGTCCCCGGGACTCACACAGATACGCAGTATTTT

CDR3 length: 16
J gene: TRBJ2-5
V gene: TRBV28
clone size: -
D gene: -
CDR3 protein: CASSYRIVRTEETQYF
CDR3 DNA: TGTGCCAGCAGCTACAGAATCGTACGGACCGAAGAGACCCAGTACTTC

CDR3 length: 16
J gene: TRBJ2-2
V gene: TRBV9
clone size: -
D gene: -
CDR3 protein: CASSPRNSQGTGELFF
CDR3 DNA: TGTGCCAGCAGCCCCAGGAACTCCCAAGGTACCGGGGAGCTGTTTTTT

CDR3 length: 14
J gene: TRBJ2-7
V gene: TRBV3-1
clone size: -
D gene: TRBD2
CDR3 protein: CASSPGLAGDEQYF
CDR3 DNA: TGTGCCAGCAGCCCGGGACTAGCGGGAGATGAGCAGTACTTC

CDR3 length: 12
J gene: TRBJ2-1
V gene: TRBV12-3/TRBV12-4
clone size: -
D gene: -
CDR3 protein: CASSQPPGFQFF
CDR3 DNA: TGTGCCAGCAGTCAGCCGCCGGGATTCCAGTTCTTC

CDR3 length: 15
J gene: TRBJ2-3
V gene: TRBV27
clone size: -
D gene: TRBD2
CDR3 protein: CASSWTSGTTDTQYF
CDR3 DNA: TGTGCCAGCAGTTGGACTAGCGGCACCACAGATACGCAGTATTTT

CDR3 length: 13
J gene: TRBJ1-5
V gene: TRBV28
clone size: once
D gene: -
CDR3 protein: CASTVPGNQPQHF
CDR3 DNA: TGTGCCAGCACCGTTCCAGGGAATCAGCCCCAGCATTTT

CDR3 length: 14
J gene: TRBJ2-3
V gene: TRBV19
clone size: -
D gene: TRBD2
CDR3 protein: CASISGATGDTQYF
CDR3 DNA: TGTGCCAGCATTAGCGGGGCAACGGGAGATACGCAGTATTTT

CDR3 length: 15
J gene: TRBJ2-5
V gene: TRBV13
clone size: -
D gene: TRBD2
CDR3 protein: CASSDGTSGTETQYF
CDR3 DNA: TGTGCCAGCAGCGACGGGACTAGCGGGACTGAGACCCAGTACTTC

CDR3 length: 11
J gene: TRBJ2-5
V gene: TRBV27
clone size: -
D gene: -
CDR3 protein: CASSLGETQYF
CDR3 DNA: TGTGCCAGCAGTTTAGGGGAGACCCAGTACTTC

CDR3 length: 13
J gene: TRBJ1-1
V gene: TRBV20-1
clone size: few
D gene: -
CDR3 protein: CSASRGPDTEAFF
CDR3 DNA: TGCAGTGCTAGCCGGGGGCCGGACACTGAAGCTTTCTTT

CDR3 length: 13
J gene: TRBJ2-5
V gene: TRBV7-2
clone size: -
D gene: -
CDR3 protein: CASKPYLIETQYF
CDR3 DNA: TGTGCCAGCAAGCCCTACCTGATAGAGACCCAGTACTTC

CDR3 length: 13
J gene: TRBJ2-2
V gene: TRBV5-4
clone size: few
D gene: -
CDR3 protein: CASSAPLGGELFF
CDR3 DNA: TGTGCCAGCAGCGCCCCCCTCGGCGGGGAGCTGTTTTTT

CDR3 length: 14
J gene: TRBJ2-1
V gene: TRBV14
clone size: -
D gene: -
CDR3 protein: CASSQGWARNEQFF
CDR3 DNA: TGTGCCAGCAGCCAAGGGTGGGCCCGCAATGAGCAGTTCTTC

CDR3 length: 11
J gene: TRBJ2-7
V gene: TRBV20-1
clone size: -
D gene: -
CDR3 protein: CSARTDAEQYF
CDR3 DNA: TGCAGTGCTAGAACGGACGCCGAGCAGTACTTC